The next 10 T cell receptor beta chains were all read from a single sample in a study of T cell responses to AZD1222 COVID-19 vaccine. The protocol was immunoSEQ multiplex PCR, while the TCRdb copy is restricted to in-frame clones and leaves out a portion. The sample comprises approximately 93,000 clones, around nine tenths of which are singletons, and approximately 5% rests with the top ten. Material: peripheral blood, obtained 28 days after the second AZD1222 dose. These TCRs come from an adult who received the AZD1222 COVID-19 vaccine.

The chain couples TRBV5-1 to TRBJ1-1, with D tentatively TRBD1 (5 bases). The germline CDR1 and CDR2 sequences are SGHRS and YFSETQ. This CDR3 has 16 residues. The germline V and J ends were trimmed by 0 bases and 4 bases, with 16 bases remaining between them. CDR3 sequence reads: CASSLAGEGVGTEAFF. The CDR3 nucleotides read TGCGCCAGCAGCTTGGCCGGGGAAGGGGTGGGCACTGAAGCTTTCTTT.

The chain joins TRBV4-1 to TRBJ2-2; D could derive from TRBD1 or TRBD2 (5 bases each). Germline CDR1 and CDR2: MGHRA and YSYEKL. The ends were cut back, 8 bases at V and 2 bases at J, with 12 bases in the middle. This CDR3 has 14 residues. The CDR3 reads CASSGTVNTGELFF. The CDR3 bases are TGCGCCAGCTCCGGGACGGTTAACACCGGGGAGCTGTTTTTT.

The V call is TRBV7-8, the J call TRBJ2-3; D gene unclear. CDR3 length equals 14 residues. Germline CDR1 SGHVS, CDR2 FQNEAQ. Trimming cost V 1 base and J 2 bases, with 7 bases left between them. CDR3: CASSLETTTDTQYF. CDR3 bases: TGTGCCAGCAGCTTAGAGACCACCACAGATACGCAGTATTTT.

This clone was seen a single time. The chain combines TRBV24-1 with TRBJ2-2; D unresolved. CDR1 and CDR2 (germline): KGHDR, SFDVKD. CDR3 length: 12 residues. Deletions cut 9 bases from V and 2 bases from J, with 6 bases between. The CDR3 here is CATLGNTGELFF. For the CDR3, the DNA is TGTGCCACCCTCGGCAACACCGGGGAGCTGTTTTTT.

The rearrangement joins TRBV29-1 to TRBJ2-7; D is ambiguous. CDR3 size: 11 residues. V lost 4 bases and J 4 bases, leaving 8 bases between the germline ends. Germline assignment: CDR1 SQVTM and CDR2 ANQGSEA. CDR3 sequence (DNA): TGCAGCGTTGCAGACCTGTACGAGCAGTACTTC. Translation gives CSVADLYEQYF.

The genes are TRBV23-1 and TRBJ2-7, with no clear D. TRBV23-1 is labeled an ORF, and its function is uncertain. The CDR3 is 14 residues long. The germline V and J ends were trimmed by 0 bases and 4 bases, with 10 bases remaining between them. This CDR3 is CASSQSPAGYEQYF. In DNA, the CDR3 is TGCGCCAGCAGTCAATCCCCGGCTGGTTACGAGCAGTACTTC.

The chain links TRBV7-9 to TRBJ1-4; D unresolved. Between the trimmed V and J ends, which lost 1 base and 7 bases, there was a span of 13 bases. CDR3 size: 15 residues. The germline V gene encodes CDR1 SEHNR and CDR2 FQNEAQ (reference sequence). The DNA for the CDR3 is TGTGCCAGCAGCTTAGATAGGGTTGAGGGTGAAAAACTGTTTTTT. Amino acids: CASSLDRVEGEKLFF.

The chain links TRBV5-4 to TRBJ2-7; D might be TRBD1 (6 bases). Trimming pared 4 bases from V and 3 bases from J, leaving 8 bases between. This CDR3 has 12 residues. The germline gives CDR1 SGHNT, CDR2 YYREEE (reference sequence). The CDR3 bases are TGTGCCAGCAGCATACAGGGCTACGAGCAGTACTTC. Its protein is CASSIQGYEQYF.

The J gene is TRBJ1-1, the V gene TRBV3-1 (or the pseudogene TRBV3-2), with 9 bases identical to TRBD1. Trimming cost V 0 bases and J 1 base; bases outside gene matches: 6. The germline CDR1 and CDR2 sequences are LGHDT and YNNKEL (reference sequence). CDR3 length: 17 amino acids. This chain's CDR3 is CASSQDGLGQGNTEAFF. The CDR3 region has the DNA TGTGCCAGCAGCCAAGATGGTCTGGGACAGGGGAACACTGAAGCTTTCTTT.

The genes are TRBV7-8 and TRBJ1-1; D gene uncertain. With 2 bases removed from V and 3 bases from J, the gap between germline ends came to 7 bases. The CDR3 totals 13 residues. Germline loops: CDR1 SGHVS, CDR2 FQNEAQ. DNA of the CDR3: TGTGCCAGCAGCTTAAGGTCGGACACTGAAGCTTTCTTT. Translated: CASSLRSDTEAFF.